These 8 T cell receptor beta chains were sequenced from one sample in a study of CD8 T cells in Susac syndrome. Random hexamers primed reverse transcription of about 0.5 to 1 ug RNA. TCRdb analysed the immunoSEQ multiplex PCR reads with MiXCR anew, one entry per CDR3 protein. The sample shows approximately 120,000 distinct CDR3 sequences, more than 90% of them seen only once. The sequencing sample was made of CD8+ T cells from PBMCs. These receptors were taken from a human donor with Susac syndrome.

Only one count was recorded for this clonotype. The chain employs TRBV5-6 and TRBJ2-1, with 10 bases lining up with TRBD2. This CDR3 has 16 residues. V lost 4 bases, J lost 2 bases, and 6 bases stayed unmatched. Germline V gene sequence: CDR1 SGHDT, CDR2 YYEEEE. The CDR3 sequence is CASSGGTSATYNEQFF. The CDR3 nucleotides are TGTGCCAGCAGCGGGGGGACTAGCGCGACCTACAATGAGCAGTTCTTC.

This chain uses TRBV2 with TRBJ2-4; 7 bases agree with TRBD1. J lost 0 bases, V lost 7 bases, and 9 bases had no gene match. The CDR3 loop spans 16 amino acids. Germline CDR1 SNHLY, CDR2 FYNNEI. The CDR3 region is CASTPDRDLAKNIQYF. The CDR3 DNA is TGTGCCAGCACCCCAGACAGGGACCTAGCCAAAAACATTCAGTACTTC.

The chain employs TRBV9 and TRBJ2-7; D may be TRBD1 or TRBD2 (5 bases each). Trimming left V 3 bases short and J 9 bases short, with 13 bases between. This CDR3 has 12 residues. Germline V lookup: CDR1 SGDLS, CDR2 YYNGEE. The chain's CDR3 is CASSGRDLRQYF. In DNA, the CDR3 is TGTGCCAGCAGCGGAAGGGACCTCAGGCAGTACTTC. Complete variable domain (other parts from reference TRBV9 and TRBJ2-7): DSGVTQTPKHLITATGQRVTLRCSPRSGDLSVYWYQQSLDQGLQFLIQYYNGEERAKGNILERFSAQQFPDLHSELNLSSLELGDSALYFCASSGRDLRQYFGPGTRLTVT.

V is TRBV20-1 and J is TRBJ2-1; the D gene could be TRBD1 or TRBD2 (5 bases each). V lost 3 bases and J 5 bases, leaving 8 bases between the germline ends. The length of the CDR3 is 12 residues. Germline values: CDR1 DFQATT, CDR2 SNEGSKA (reference sequence). CDR3: CSASWDDNEQFF. In DNA, the CDR3 is TGCAGTGCTAGTTGGGACGACAATGAGCAGTTCTTC.

V usage is TRBV20-1 and J usage is TRBJ2-5; 8 bases are a match to TRBD1. CDR1 DFQATT and CDR2 SNEGSKA come from the germline V gene (reference sequence). The CDR3 extends over 13 amino acids. Unmatched junction bases numbered 8, after V lost 6 bases and J lost 5 bases. The DNA of the CDR3 is TGCAGTGCGATGACAGGGGAGGTGGAGACCCAGTACTTC. It codes for CSAMTGEVETQYF.

The V and J genes are TRBV27 and TRBJ2-5; D is possibly TRBD1 or TRBD2 (5 bases each). Per germline, CDR1 MNHEY and CDR2 SMNVEV (reference sequence). This CDR3 has 13 amino acids. V shed 4 bases and J shed 5 bases, with 11 bases lying between them. In DNA form, the CDR3 reads TGTGCCAGCAGTTGGGGGACGTTTGAGACCCAGTACTTC. This codes for CASSWGTFETQYF.

The CDR3 DNA reads TGTGCCAGCAGCCACCGGACAGGGGAGACCCAGTACTTC. Translated, it gives CASSHRTGETQYF. This chain joins TRBV7-8 and TRBJ2-5, with 8 bases identical to TRBD1. Germline V gene sequence: CDR1 SGHVS, CDR2 FQNEAQ. This CDR3 contains 13 residues. Trimming removed 5 bases from V and 5 bases from J; junction bases left unmatched: 4.

The rearrangement links TRBV4-3 to TRBJ2-3, with D unclear. The CDR3 runs to 15 residues. Germline CDR1 reads LGHNA; CDR2 reads YSLEER. Trimming removed 1 base from V and 2 bases from J, with 10 bases in between. The CDR3 DNA follows: TGCGCCAGCAGCCAAGTCCGGACGAACACAGATACGCAGTATTTT. Its protein product is CASSQVRTNTDTQYF.